One sample yielded the 22 T cell receptor delta chains listed below, sequenced in a study of γδ T cells in repeated Plasmodium falciparum infection. Gammadelta T cells were flow-sorted from PBMC into Vgamma9/Vdelta2+ and Vdelta2-negative populations for bulk analysis. TCRdb reapplied CATT to the multiplex PCR reads. This table has about 48,000 delta-chain clones, 1.5% to 2% appearing once. The sample comprised gamma-delta T cells from blood. All receptors come from a pool of human donors (malaria-infected and uninfected, not separated).

This clone was detected a few times. A read error is likely here: a far larger clone is one base away. This specimen includes other DNA sequences encoding the same CDR3. The rearrangement joins TRDV1 to TRDJ1; D tentatively fits TRDD2 or TRDD3 (9 bases each). The CDR3 covers 24 residues. From germline, CDR1 is TSWWSYY and CDR2 QGS. CDR3 sequence reads: CALGEFGRLPTPYTGGPDTDKLIF. CDR3 sequence (DNA): TGTGCTCTTGGGGAATTTGGTCGCCTTCCTACTCCCTATACTGGGGGACCTGACACCGATAAACTCATTTTT.

Points on this clone: The mismatch at residue 14 between this DNA's translation and the TCRdb protein of a much larger clone likely reflects a read error; the protein shown is translated from the DNA. V gene TRDV1 combines with J gene TRDJ1; 8 bases line up with TRDD3. CDR3 length equals 18 residues. The trim removed 3 bases at V and 7 bases at J, leaving 19 bases unmatched. Germline V gene data show CDR1 as TSWWSYY and CDR2 as QGS. Here the CDR3 DNA reads TGTGCTCTTGGGGACAGTTACGTAAGGGGACTGGGGGCCGCTAAACTCATCTTT. It yields the protein CALGDSYVRGLGAAKLIF.

With respect to this clone: Possible read error: a much larger clone is one base away. Other DNA sequences within the sample encode an identical CDR3. The genes are TRDV1 and TRDJ1; D uncertain. V was cut by 3 bases and J by 0 bases, with 32 bases left in between. The CDR3 loop spans 22 amino acids. Germline CDR1 reads TSWWSYY; CDR2 reads QGS. Written as DNA, the CDR3 is TGTGCTCTTGGGGAGCGCCCAACAACACTCCTTACTTTACTGTGGTACACCGATAAACTCATCTTT. Translating it yields CALGERPTTLLTLLWYTDKLIF.

A word on this clone: TCRdb assigns this DNA the protein of a much larger clone, which departs from its translation at residue 17; this likely reflects a read error, and the protein shown comes from translating the DNA. V and J are TRDV1 and TRDJ1; D possibly corresponds to TRDD3 (7 bases). The J gene, left out of TCRdb, was set here by checking the DNA against germline. The CDR3 is 26 residues long. Germline-derived CDR1 and CDR2 are TSWWSYY and QGS. Trimming cost V 2 bases and J 0 bases, with 43 bases left between them. The CDR3: CALGEFDSYIWMASWGVGGYTDKLIF. CDR3 bases: TGTGCTCTTGGGGAATTCGATTCCTATATATGGATGGCTTCCTGGGGGGTCGGGGGTTACACCGATAAACTCATCTTT.

Notes on this clone: This likely traces to a read error, being one base from a far larger clone. The sample has other DNA sequences that encode this CDR3 too. The chain employs TRDV1 and TRDJ1, with D maybe TRDD2 (5 bases). Germline V gene lookup returns CDR1 TSWWSYY and CDR2 QGS. This CDR3 has 19 residues. CDR3 DNA: TGTGCTCTTGAGCAATCGGGGCCCCCGGCCGTCCTTCAAACCGATAAACTCATCTTC. This gives the protein CALEQSGPPAVLQTDKLIF.

This clone has more than one count but fewer than ten. TCRdb attributes to this sequence the protein of a much larger clone, which differs from the DNA translation at residue 18; a read error is likely, and the protein displayed is translated from the DNA. The CDR3 spells CALDLPPEYWGIRGHTDRLIF. As DNA, the CDR3 is TGTGCTCTTGACCTACCTCCCGAGTACTGGGGGATACGGGGACACACCGATAGACTCATCTTT. The V and J genes are TRDV1 and TRDJ1, with TRDD3 identical over 13 bases. TCRdb leaves out the J gene; it was filled in here by matching the DNA to germline. This CDR3 spans 21 amino acids. The V gene's germline CDR1 is TSWWSYY and CDR2 QGS.

V usage is TRDV1 and J usage is TRDJ1; 10 bases align to TRDD3. The J gene, absent from TCRdb, was called here by matching the DNA to germline. This CDR3 is 29 amino acids long. Germline values: CDR1 TSWWSYY, CDR2 QGS. V was pared by 1 base and J by 3 bases, with 44 bases of the junction left unmatched. The CDR3 DNA sequence: TGTGCTCTTGGGGAACGATTTGGTATTGGGGTGGGAAAAGCCACCCTCTACTGGGGGATTCTCCAACCGGCCGATAAACTCATCTTT. Translating gives CALGERFGIGVGKATLYWGILQPADKLIF.

This clone occurred a few times. TCRdb's listed protein matches a much larger clone and diverges from this DNA's translation at residue 8, likely through a read error; the protein shown comes from the DNA. The chain uses TRDV1 and TRDJ1; tentatively, D is TRDD2 (5 bases). No J gene is reported in TCRdb; it was inferred here by comparing the DNA with germline. The germline V gene encodes CDR1 TSWWSYY and CDR2 QGS. The length of the CDR3 is 20 residues. Trimming left V 3 bases short and J 0 bases short, with 26 bases between. DNA of the CDR3: TGTGCTCTTGGGGATCACACAACCTTTCCTCGCGCAACGAACACCGATAAACTCATCTTT. Protein: CALGDHTTFPRATNTDKLIF.

On this clone: The protein TCRdb gives is from a much larger clone and does not agree with this DNA's translation at residue 8, likely a read error; the protein shown here comes from the DNA. The chain recombines TRDV1 with TRDJ1; D gene ambiguous. The J gene, not given by TCRdb, was assigned here from a germline match of the nucleotide sequence. The CDR3 spans 13 residues. CDR1 and CDR2 (germline): TSWWSYY, QGS. Trimming left V 0 bases short and J 8 bases short, with 10 bases between. The CDR3 region has the DNA TGTGCTCTTGGGGAACTAGAACAGAAAAAACTCATCTTT. Encoded protein: CALGELEQKKLIF.

On this clone: TCRdb's entry gives the protein of a much larger clone, which mismatches this DNA's translation at residue 6, likely from a read error; the protein reported here is translated from the DNA. The chain joins TRDV1 to TRDJ1; D is unclear. The J gene is absent in TCRdb and was assigned here via DNA matching to germline. Trimming removed 0 bases at V and 8 bases at J, with 13 bases between. Germline V gene data show CDR1 as TSWWSYY and CDR2 as QGS. The CDR3 consists of 14 residues. The chain's CDR3 is CALGELDPLLKLIF. In DNA form, the CDR3 reads TGTGCTCTTGGGGAACTGGATCCTTTGCTGAAACTCATCTTT.

This clone was observed a handful of times. CDR3 loop: CACDGVLPHPTGLGDTPGKLIF. CDR3 DNA: TGTGCCTGTGACGGTGTCCTACCCCACCCCACCGGACTGGGGGATACGCCCGGTAAACTCATCTTT. The chain employs TRDV2 and TRDJ1; 13 positions match TRDD3. TCRdb records no J gene; here it was assigned by comparing the DNA to germline. Germline CDR1 GEAIGNYY, CDR2 EKD. Trimming at V came to 3 bases and at J to 7 bases, leaving 28 bases not matched to a gene. CDR3 length equals 22 residues.

The sample holds many counts of this clone. The protein TCRdb lists belongs to a much larger clone and differs from this DNA's translation at residue 8, which points to a read error; the protein shown is made from the DNA. This chain connects TRDV1 to TRDJ1, with D tentatively TRDD2 (5 bases). Per the germline V gene, CDR1 is TSWWSYY and CDR2 is QGS. Trimming shortened V by 5 bases and J by 0 bases, and 25 bases separated the two germline ends. The CDR3 covers 19 residues. The CDR3 protein is CALGIDFPLRLTNTDKLIF. CDR3 nucleotides: TGTGCTCTTGGGATAGACTTCCCACTCCGACTTACTAACACCGATAAACTCATCTTT.

This clone was detected a few times. TCRdb's protein, taken from a much larger clone, differs from this DNA's translation at residue 6, likely owing to a read error; the protein displayed comes from the DNA. The chain is built from TRDV1 and TRDJ1; D is undetermined. TCRdb lists no J gene, so it was determined here by aligning the DNA to germline. Deletions cut 3 bases from V and 3 bases from J, with 17 bases between. There are 16 residues in the CDR3. Per germline, CDR1 TSWWSYY and CDR2 QGS. The CDR3: CALGDEVLIPSDKLIF. DNA for the CDR3: TGTGCTCTTGGGGACGAGGTACTGATCCCGTCCGATAAACTCATCTTT.

This clone appeared a few times. TCRdb pairs this DNA with a much larger clone's protein that differs at residue 18, likely a read error; the protein shown was translated from the DNA. The rearrangement links TRDV1 to TRDJ1; 10 nucleotides align to TRDD3. No J gene was available from TCRdb, and it was assigned here by a germline match of the DNA. Germline loops: CDR1 TSWWSYY, CDR2 QGS. This CDR3 has 21 amino acids. The CDR3 region is CALGELGPTELLGDWCDRLIF. CDR3 DNA sequence: TGTGCTCTTGGGGAACTCGGTCCTACAGAGCTACTGGGGGATTGGTGCGATAGACTCATCTTT.

This clone was counted between two and nine times. The mismatch at residue 8 between this DNA's translation and the TCRdb protein of a much larger clone likely reflects a read error; the protein shown is translated from the DNA. The CDR3 DNA reads as TGTGCTCTCAATCACAAGGCATACTGGGGGATACGGCCCACCGATAAACTCATCTTT. This gives the protein CALNHKAYWGIRPTDKLIF. The chain carries TRDV1 and TRDJ1; TRDD3 aligns across 13 bases. TCRdb records no J gene; here it was assigned by comparing the DNA to germline. CDR3 size: 19 residues. The germline V gene has CDR1 TSWWSYY and CDR2 QGS. J was trimmed by 1 base and V by 9 bases; bases with no gene match: 17.

This clone came up a few times. It differs at one base from a far larger clone, so likely a read error. The sample contains more than one DNA sequence encoding this CDR3. The rearrangement joins TRDV2 to TRDJ1, with 9 bases fitting TRDD3. This CDR3 has 15 amino acids. CDR1 is GEAIGNYY and CDR2 is EKD in the germline V gene. CDR3 sequence reads: CACDTVGGYTDKLIF. In DNA form, the CDR3 reads TGTGCCTGTGACACCGTAGGGGGATACACCGACAAACTCATCTTT.

With regard to this clone: A much larger clone lies a single base off, so this may be a read error. The gene calls are TRDV2 and TRDJ1; no firm D call. TCRdb lists no J gene, so it was determined here by aligning the DNA to germline. Germline CDR1 reads GEAIGNYY; CDR2 reads EKD. This CDR3 is 16 amino acids long. The CDR3 DNA sequence: TGTGCCTGCGACACCGTTTTACGGAGTGAGGCCGATAAACTCATCTTT. It translates to CACDTVLRSEADKLIF.

There are a few counts of this clone. A read error likely explains why the TCRdb protein, taken from a much larger clone, differs from this DNA's translation at residue 20; the protein shown is translated from the DNA. The V call is TRDV1, the J call TRDJ1, with 10 bases fitting TRDD3. The J gene, left out of TCRdb, was set here by checking the DNA against germline. Germline lookup yields CDR1 TSWWSYY and CDR2 QGS. V trimming: 3 bases; J trimming: 3 bases; junction bases outside the gene matches: 34. This CDR3 spans 25 amino acids. The CDR3 here is CALGDSPTTEPQPRTGGLPADKLIF. In DNA, the CDR3 is TGTGCTCTTGGGGACTCTCCTACAACGGAACCCCAACCCCGTACTGGGGGATTACCAGCCGATAAACTCATCTTT.

This clone was counted ten times or more. TCRdb records a much larger clone's protein for this DNA, with a difference at residue 7 that likely arises from a read error; the protein given is the translation of the DNA. The chain employs TRDV2 and TRDJ1; no definite D call. V dropped 5 bases and J dropped 3 bases, with 9 bases sitting between them. Germline V lookup: CDR1 GEAIGNYY, CDR2 EKD. The CDR3 has 12 residues. The CDR3 DNA reads as TGTGCCTGTGGGACCTGTCCCGATAAACTCATCTTT. It encodes CACGTCPDKLIF.

This clone was counted only a few times. TCRdb's listed protein matches a much larger clone and diverges from this DNA's translation at residue 19, likely through a read error; the protein shown comes from the DNA. The chain recombines TRAV36/DV7 with TRDJ1; D possibly uses TRDD2 or TRDD3 (6 bases each). As TCRdb names no J gene, one was assigned here on the basis of a DNA match to germline. The length of the CDR3 is 24 residues. Germline CDR1 VTNFRS, CDR2 LTSSGIE (reference sequence). Trimming shortened V by 0 bases and J by 3 bases, and 42 bases separated the two germline ends. The CDR3 region has the DNA TGTGCTGTGGAGGTTCAGAATCCTACCCCGGCCTTGATGGGGGTCTATATGTACGCCGATAAACTCATCTTT. This sequence encodes CAVEVQNPTPALMGVYMYADKLIF.

This clone was counted between two and nine times. A far larger clone lies a single base away; this is likely a read error. Other DNA sequences in this sample translate to the same CDR3. V gene assignment gives TRDV1, but the J gene was left uncalled; the D call TRDD3 from the table was never checked on the DNA. The germline CDR1 and CDR2 sequences are TSWWSYY and QGS. This CDR3 has 23 residues. In DNA form, the CDR3 reads TGTGCTCTTGGGGAGATACTTCCTAACAGGGGTGGGGGATACAATTCTATGACAGCACAGCTCTTCTTT. Translating it yields CALGEILPNRGGGYNSMTAQLFF.

This clone has only a few counts. This likely came from a read error, as a far larger clone is one base away. Other DNA sequences from this sample encode an identical CDR3 as well. CDR3 coding DNA: TGTGCCTTTACCTTCCCTTGGGGGATACCCACCGACAAACTCATCTTT. Protein: CAFTFPWGIPTDKLIF. This chain joins TRDV3 and TRDJ1, with 10 bases identical to TRDD3. Here the J gene was assigned by germline matching of the DNA, as TCRdb has none. The CDR3 has 16 residues. Germline V gene lookup returns CDR1 TVYSNPD and CDR2 GDNSRS (reference sequence).